This T cell receptor (beta chain) comes out of a study of cytomegalovirus exposure and HLA in healthy donors (dated by TCRdb to 2015 to 2018). For the wider study: According to an earlier analysis of several hundred of the donors, some 170 million T cells yielded approximately 120 million unique TCR beta sequences and about 300 Gb of sequence data. The study aimed to test whether signatures of past pathogen exposure could be identified by cataloging public T cell receptors. About 330 gigabases of sequencing data and approximately 91 million unique TCR sequences made up an early release that covered several hundred HLA-typed donors. Among some 410 genotyped donors of the cohort, an average of approximately 240,000 unique TCR beta nucleotide sequences was sequenced per donor, of which 15% to 20% were non-productive. An earlier analysis of 500 to 750 of the donors applied high-throughput TCR beta sequencing to assess whether each TCR beta V gene segment acted as functional or pseudogenic. Roughly 5 DR-DQ haplotypes were handled as single units for association and clustering, since linkage in the cohort was strong. Typing coverage varied by locus: about 620-630 donors for A, B, C, DRB1 and DQB1; roughly 560 for DQA1; around 570 for DPA1; approximately 450 for DPB1. All discovery cohort repertoires had been generated on a single sequencing platform. Alongside the repertoire data, information on donor age, sex, ethnicity and CMV serostatus was compiled. In a later analysis, previously published TCR beta repertoires from 550 to 700 donors were re-analyzed and high-resolution HLA genotyping was added so that TCR occurrence patterns could be studied. HLA typing included class I and class II loci at four-digit resolution. Rather than drawing on any new phenotypic data, the later analysis identified candidate immune exposures from TCR beta sequences and the way those sequences occurred across donors. To predict cytomegalovirus infection status, the study brought together high-throughput TCR immunosequencing, statistical association of individual TCRs with disease status, and machine learning. The T cell repertoires of 670 or so subjects were profiled by immunosequencing and related to cytomegalovirus serostatus. Genome-wide SNP genotypes for about 60% of the 666 donors were used in a later genetic analysis, which treated that subset as a discovery cohort. A separate validation cohort of about 110 different subjects was used in addition to the approximately 700-subject first cohort. Among the roughly 400 genotyped donors, around 81% belonged to the genetic ancestry cluster associated with self-reported Caucasian donors.

About this clone: Its antigen remains unidentified. It has no much larger one-base neighbor in the sample; base qualities were not kept.

Library prep was done by the immunoSEQ multiplex PCR assay. For the multiplex PCR, a mixture combining 60 forward primers for TCR Vbeta segments and 13 reverse primers for TCR Jbeta segments was used. The CDR3 region of rearranged TCR beta genes was amplified from genomic DNA with a multiplex PCR assay. The Illumina HiSeq System was used to sequence the amplified TCR beta libraries as 87-base-pair reads. On the authors' methods: A later analysis counted some 74 million unique TCR beta chains across the 550 to 700 repertoires, and around 9.9 million of these chains were shared by at least two donors. To remove PCR and sequencing errors, raw reads were error-corrected and collapsed into unique sequences using a nearest-neighbor algorithm that merged closely related sequences. To assign V, D and J gene segments, CDR3 sequences were aligned to IMGT reference sequences. Each retained sequence needed at least a six-nucleotide match to both a V gene segment and a J gene segment. A rearrangement was called productive if the CDR3 had no stop codons and remained in frame with V and J, and every other rearrangement was called non-productive. Following IMGT convention, CDR3 was defined as the stretch from the second conserved V-encoded cysteine up to the conserved J-encoded phenylalanine. The earlier analysis of some 580 of the donors excluded any sequence lacking an unambiguous match to a single V gene segment. In an earlier analysis of a few hundred of the donors, V segments were called functional above 56.7% productive rearrangements and were called segregating when the between-donor standard deviation exceeded 5%. A statistical classification framework was built to diagnose cytomegalovirus status from the catalog of TCR beta chain sequences. In a later analysis, V and J genes were assigned by comparing TCR nucleotide sequences against IMGT/GENE-DB human TR gene sequences. A later analysis assigned CDR3 sequences and most-parsimonious VDJ recombination scenarios with the TCRdist pipeline. A later analysis defined each TCR beta chain by its CDR3 amino acid sequence plus V-gene family, and excluded reads lacking a unique V-gene family. In a later analysis, approximately 590 highly shared, low-generation-probability nucleotide sequences were removed to address suspected cross-contamination and a sequencing artifact. In a later analysis, a clonal expansion index for each public chain was calculated from normalized within-repertoire ranks of inferred template counts. Generation probabilities in a later analysis came from a VDJ recombination model fitted to out-of-frame rearrangements, and those results were checked against IGoR. Hypergeometric tests were used in a later analysis to score TCR-TCR, TCR-HLA and TCR-CMV co-occurrence, with a repertoire-size bias correction applied to the TCR pairs. To estimate false discovery rates, a later analysis permuted the HLA or CMV assignments 20 times. In a later analysis, co-occurring TCRs were grouped using DBSCAN, and TCRdist sequence similarity was added for clustering within HLA-allele-positive subsets. Repertoires with fewer than 30,000 or more than 120,000 public chains were left out of co-occurrence clustering, as were about 5 repertoires with anomalous nucleotide sharing. The source is immuneACCESS, and TCRdb retained only in-frame sequences with V and J called. Part of the clones is not carried over; for the studies checked, unresolved V genes explain less than half of this, and the remainder is unexplained. The V and J calls and the clone size are those of that table, but D and trimming were determined from the DNA. The sample records approximately 76,000 clones, 73% of which are singletons. The ten largest clones represent 16% of the sample.

On the study overall, not on this receptor specifically: CMV serostatus was the only immune exposure information available for the cohort. Because counts were too low, around 17 rarely observed V segments, including chromosome 9 orphons, were left out of the earlier analysis of several hundred of the donors. Because the 87-base-pair reads could not distinguish some IMGT-functional V segments, including TRBV6-2 and TRBV6-3, those segments were excluded. Cytomegalovirus status was reported to be diagnosed by the classifier with high specificity and sensitivity in both the original and validation cohorts. Three of the identified cytomegalovirus-associated TCR beta chains were confirmed in vitro to be specific for cytomegalovirus antigens. In the study, about 150 TCR beta chains were listed as associated with cytomegalovirus. In a later analysis, most CMV-associated TCR beta chains were found to appear HLA-restricted, with HLA associations seemingly driven largely by CMV exposure. Assigning TCR associations to individual alleles was difficult when HLA alleles, especially DR and DQ, strongly co-occurred. A cluster of highly shared sequence variants was judged likely to be a technical artifact of the sequencing pipeline. Only TCR beta chains were sequenced in this cohort, and the absence of alpha or paired-chain data limited detectable features. Several of the top co-occurrence clusters appeared to be linked to parvovirus B19, influenza, CMV and Epstein-Barr virus, according to a later analysis. In a later analysis, more than 15,000 TCR beta sequences were associated with specific HLA alleles at a false discovery rate of 0.05. Correlated functional status among segregating V segments might be attributable to linkage disequilibrium, but an unknown experimental factor could not be ruled out. A further reported finding was that TCR beta sequences accurately predicted the HLA-A and HLA-B alleles for most subjects in the first cohort. The authors suggested that the approach could potentially be extended to other disease states and immunological phenotypes. Because HLA typing was unavailable for some donors at each locus, only the typed subset was used in association tests. According to a later analysis, TCR association rates differed among HLA loci, with DRB1 alleles showing the most associated TCRs and HLA-C alleles showing the fewest. A later genetic analysis associated a missense DCLRE1C variant with V-gene and J-gene trimming of TCR beta chains, and an independent cohort replicated the association. Compared with the approximately 700-donor mean, donors in an Asian-associated ancestry cluster had fewer N-insertions in productive TCRs, according to a later genetic analysis. An earlier analysis of around 540 of the donors showed that most TCR beta V segments appeared in productive rearrangements either about 87% or about 30% of the time, which broadly matched IMGT annotations. A later analysis found that HLA-associated TCR beta chains were more clonally expanded and had lower generation probabilities than equally common non-associated chains. While some public TCRs were present in many individuals, most TCR sequences turned up only very rarely across donors. Sequencing depth was assumed to be roughly uniform across donors in the presence/absence analyses, though that assumption may not hold.

The cohort consisted of 650 to 700 healthy bone marrow donors. At the time of sampling, every cohort member was nominally healthy, though immune exposures that went unrecorded were likely present. The donor tested CMV seropositive and was one of the 289 seropositive cohort members. Each donor provided a peripheral blood sample, and peripheral blood mononuclear cells were used for TCR beta sequencing. The Qiagen DNeasy Blood Extraction Kit was used to extract genomic DNA from the blood cell samples. Germline trimming amounts to 5 bases on V and 8 bases on J, with 5 as the count of junction bases outside the gene matches. The germline V gene (reference sequence) gives CDR1 as MNHEY and CDR2 as SMNVEV. The CDR3 goes from the cysteine to the phenylalanine over 14 residues. Here the CDR3 DNA is all that survives: 42 bases in frame from base 1.

This sequence uses TRBV27 and TRBJ2-2; TRBD1 lines up with 10 middle nucleotides. The TCR sequence derives from a woman in her thirties or forties in good health and CMV-seropositive. Sequenced sample: PBMCs. The CDR3 amino acid sequence is: CASSPGTGVGELFF. In nucleotide form, the sequence is TGTGCCAGCAGTCCCGGGACAGGGGTAGGGGAGCTGTTTTTT.